The 20 T cell receptor beta chains in this list originate from one sample, sequenced in a study of cytomegalovirus exposure and HLA in healthy donors (dated by TCRdb to about 2017). The method behind the library was the immunoSEQ multiplex PCR assay. The multiplex PCR relied on a mix of 60 forward primers for TCR Vbeta segments and 13 reverse primers for TCR Jbeta segments. The clones in this table, taken by TCRdb from immuneACCESS, are in-frame only. Not every clone is retained; where verified, under half of the shortfall comes from an unresolved V gene, and the cause of the rest is unknown. In this sample the table shows over 150,000 clones, roughly three quarters of which occur a single time. 7.4% of the sample is in the top ten clones. Source material: PBMCs. The receptors originated from a male donor in good health and CMV-seropositive.

The genes are TRBV4-1 and TRBJ2-3, with 15 bases aligning to TRBD2. Losses at the gene ends were 8 bases for V and 2 bases for J; bases not matched to a gene: 17. Germline V gene data show CDR1 as MGHRA and CDR2 as YSYEKL. The CDR3 has 20 residues. CDR3 loop: CASRQVGLAGGPQTTDTQYF. CDR3 nucleotides: TGCGCCAGCCGACAGGTGGGACTAGCGGGGGGCCCGCAAACCACAGATACGCAGTATTTT.

The rearrangement uses TRBV6-6 and TRBJ2-7, with a tentative D call TRBD1 (6 bases). V was cut by 6 bases and J by 0 bases, with 15 bases left in between. This CDR3 has 15 residues. Germline V gene sequence: CDR1 MNHNY, CDR2 SVGAGI (reference sequence). The CDR3 DNA follows: TGTGCCAGCAGACTACAGGGAGCCCGCTCCTACGAGCAGTACTTC. This gives the protein CASRLQGARSYEQYF.

The chain links TRBV14 to TRBJ2-1; D perhaps matches TRBD2 (6 bases). The germline gives CDR1 SGHDN, CDR2 FVKESK. Trimming removed 1 base at V and 8 bases at J, with 12 bases between. The CDR3 has 14 amino acids. CDR3 loop: CASSQAGGWDEQFF. The CDR3 DNA sequence: TGTGCCAGCAGCCAAGCTGGGGGGTGGGATGAGCAGTTCTTC.

The chain combines TRBV2 with TRBJ2-7, with 14 positions matching TRBD2. V lost 5 bases, J lost 0 bases, and 6 bases stayed unmatched. CDR1 is SNHLY and CDR2 is FYNNEI in the germline V gene. The CDR3 length is 17 residues. CDR3 residues: CASSYPGTSGGSYEQYF. CDR3 nucleotides: TGTGCCAGCAGTTATCCTGGGACTAGCGGGGGCTCCTACGAGCAGTACTTC.

This chain connects TRBV5-1 to TRBJ1-6; 8 bases are shared with TRBD1. Germline V CDR1 and CDR2: SGHRS, YFSETQ. The length of the CDR3 is 14 residues. V shed 3 bases and J 5 bases; nucleotides not matched to a gene: 1. The CDR3 loop reads CASSSDRDNSPLHF. The CDR3 nucleotides read TGCGCCAGCAGCTCGGACAGGGATAATTCACCCCTCCACTTT.

This clone was counted a few times. The rearrangement links TRBV5-1 to TRBJ2-7; D not resolved. CDR1 is SGHRS, CDR2 YFSETQ, per germline. The V and J ends lost 3 bases and 5 bases respectively, with 12 bases between them. The CDR3 loop spans 13 amino acids. Written as DNA, the CDR3 is TGCGCCAGCAGCTACCGGAGTCAAGACGAGCAGTACTTC. It specifies CASSYRSQDEQYF.

The CDR3 DNA follows: TGTGCCAGCAGCTTATGGGCTGCCGGGGAGCTGTTTTTT. This gives the protein CASSLWAAGELFF. The rearrangement links TRBV7-3 to TRBJ2-2; no definite D call. Germline V CDR1 and CDR2: SGHTA, FQGTGA. V was shortened by 2 bases and J by 6 bases, with 7 bases between the two germline ends. This CDR3 region has 13 residues.

The rearrangement links TRBV7-2 to TRBJ2-3; possibly TRBD2 for D (5 bases). Germline values: CDR1 SGHTA, CDR2 FQGNSA. The length of the CDR3 is 16 residues. V was shortened by 5 bases and J by 2 bases, with 17 bases between the two germline ends. DNA for the CDR3: TGTGCCAGCAGCCCGGCGGGCGGGTTAGACACAGATACGCAGTATTTT. Protein product: CASSPAGGLDTDTQYF.

V gene TRBV2 combines with J gene TRBJ1-5; D may be TRBD1 (6 bases). Trimming cost V 6 bases and J 2 bases, with 14 bases left between them. This CDR3 is built from 15 residues. CDR1 is SNHLY, CDR2 FYNNEI, per germline. CDR3 nucleotides: TGTGCCAGCAGCAGTTCCAGGGGTGGCAATCAGCCCCAGCATTTT. Translation: CASSSSRGGNQPQHF.

The chain uses TRBV5-1 and TRBJ1-1, with D unclear. Between the trimmed V and J ends, which lost 0 bases and 4 bases, there was a span of 4 bases. The germline gives CDR1 SGHRS, CDR2 YFSETQ. This CDR3 comprises 12 residues. This CDR3 is CASSLDSTEAFF. CDR3 nucleotide sequence: TGCGCCAGCAGCTTGGACAGCACTGAAGCTTTCTTT.

This chain links TRBV19 with TRBJ2-1, with 8 bases lining up with TRBD1. The V gene end was trimmed by 3 bases and the J gene end by 2 bases; junction bases not matched to a gene: 3. CDR3 size: 15 residues. Germline CDR1 is LNHDA and CDR2 is SQIVND (reference sequence). The chain's CDR3 is CASSIDRGPYNEQFF. The CDR3 DNA sequence: TGTGCCAGTAGTATCGACAGGGGCCCCTACAATGAGCAGTTCTTC.

The J gene is TRBJ2-7, the V gene TRBV6-1; D is unclear. CDR1 MNHNS and CDR2 SASEGT come from the germline V gene. The CDR3 sequence is 13 residues long. V was shortened by 6 bases and J by 2 bases, with 11 bases between the two germline ends. CDR3 protein: CASSHQATYEQYF. In nucleotides, the CDR3 is TGTGCCAGCAGCCACCAGGCGACCTACGAGCAGTACTTC.

The chain couples TRBV7-9 to TRBJ2-7; TRBD1 matches 7 bases. Germline lookup yields CDR1 SEHNR and CDR2 FQNEAQ (reference sequence). Losses at the gene ends were 5 bases for V and 3 bases for J; bases not matched to a gene: 4. The CDR3 runs to 13 residues. This chain's CDR3 is CASSPWTGYEQYF. DNA for the CDR3: TGTGCCAGCAGCCCCTGGACAGGCTACGAGCAGTACTTC.

The CDR3 protein is CASSQGYHQPQHF. The DNA of the CDR3 is TGTGCCAGCTCACAGGGGTACCATCAGCCCCAGCATTTT. The chain employs TRBV18 and TRBJ1-5; tentatively, D is TRBD1 (5 bases). The CDR3 is 13 residues long. CDR1 is KGHSH, CDR2 LQKENI, per germline. V was cut by 4 bases and J by 5 bases, with 9 bases left in between.

This clone was seen more than once but under ten times. This chain joins TRBV5-5 and TRBJ1-6, with a tentative D call TRBD1 (6 bases). Germline V gives CDR1 SGHKS, CDR2 YYEKEE (reference sequence). CDR3 size: 16 residues. V was clipped by 5 bases and J by 7 bases, with 19 bases between them. The CDR3 loop is CASSRVPSGDNSPLHF. CDR3 nucleotides: TGTGCCAGCAGTCGGGTCCCCTCAGGGGACAATTCACCCCTCCACTTT.

V is TRBV6-5 and J is TRBJ2-7; the match to TRBD1 covers 11 bases. The CDR3 spans 14 residues. Germline V gene sequence: CDR1 MNHEY, CDR2 SVGAGI. J lost 4 bases, V lost 6 bases, and 5 bases had no gene match. In DNA form, the CDR3 reads TGTGCCAGCAGGGAGGACAGGGGGCCGTACGAGCAGTACTTC. This encodes CASREDRGPYEQYF.

The gene calls are TRBV19 and TRBJ1-1, with TRBD1 as a possible D gene (5 bases). Germline CDR1 and CDR2: LNHDA and SQIVND (reference sequence). Trimming stripped 3 bases from V and 1 base from J, with 30 bases between. This CDR3 spans 21 amino acids. In nucleotides, the CDR3 is TGTGCCAGTAGTATTGAGGGGAGCAGGGTAAGTGAGGCGGGGTCGAACACTGAAGCTTTCTTT. Its protein product is CASSIEGSRVSEAGSNTEAFF.

The CDR3 bases are TGTGCCAGCAGCGTTCAAACCAGGGGGGCTGGGGCCAACGTCCTGACTTTC. Encoded protein: CASSVQTRGAGANVLTF. The chain carries TRBV9 and TRBJ2-6; D is perhaps TRBD1 (7 bases). The germline V gene encodes CDR1 SGDLS and CDR2 YYNGEE. The CDR3 covers 17 residues. V was clipped by 2 bases and J by 2 bases, with 14 bases between them.

This clone has more than one count but fewer than ten. The chain is built from TRBV4-1 and TRBJ1-1; no definite D call. The CDR3 loop spans 12 amino acids. V was cut by 4 bases and J by 5 bases, with 8 bases left in between. Germline CDR1 and CDR2: MGHRA and YSYEKL. CDR3 protein: CASSLPGTEAFF. In DNA, the CDR3 is TGCGCCAGCAGCCTCCCGGGAACTGAAGCTTTCTTT.

This clone occurred a few times. The genes are TRBV4-1 and TRBJ1-1, with unresolved D. There are 14 residues in the CDR3. Trimming stripped 4 bases from V and 4 bases from J, with 13 bases between. Germline values: CDR1 MGHRA, CDR2 YSYEKL. CDR3 sequence: CASSPKSRSTEAFF. The CDR3 DNA is TGCGCCAGCAGCCCCAAGTCGAGAAGCACTGAAGCTTTCTTT.